The clone carrying this T cell receptor (beta chain) turned up a few times. Its antigen is unidentified. The data stem from a study of T cells after yellow fever vaccination. Study-level points and caveats: Post-booster samples contained most primary-vaccination clones (around 96% CD4, almost 90% CD8).

TCR cDNA, made by 5'RACE template switching, carried an added universal primer site and UMIs. TCRdb reprocessed the 5' RACE reads via MiXCR and lists one record per CDR3 protein. This sample has 230,000 or so distinct CDR3 sequences, with roughly 3.5% found just once. Between the trimmed V and J ends, which lost 4 bases and 1 base, there was a span of 16 bases. The CDR3 sequence is 16 residues long. Specimen: PBMCs, collected 15 days after the yellow fever booster vaccination. J is TRBJ1-1 and V is TRBV12-3 or TRBV12-4; D is possibly TRBD1 (5 bases). The TCR comes from a man in his late teens or twenties who received the YFV17D yellow fever vaccine. The CDR3 sequence: CASSSTRGTSNTEAFF. CDR3 in DNA: TGTGCCAGCAGTTCGACCCGGGGCACCTCGAACACTGAAGCTTTCTTT.